This entry describes one T cell receptor beta chain. In this CDR3 the conserved last residue, phenylalanine or tryptophan, is missing, so a read error is likely. Trimming shortened V by 3 bases and J by 7 bases, and 14 bases separated the two germline ends. The CDR3 has 14 residues. Germline V lookup: CDR1 SEHNR, CDR2 FQNEAQ (reference sequence). The TCRbeta library incorporated unique molecular identifiers. One entry per CDR3 protein, called by TCRdb with MiXCR from the PCR reads. Here the sample spans hundreds of thousands of distinct CDR3 sequences, around 16% being singletons. The sample is drawn from a study of T-cell reconstitution after alpha-beta-depleted transplantation in children.

This receptor was taken from a human donor who donated a stem cell graft to a child with acute myeloid leukemia. Sequences were derived from PBMCs from the stem cell graft donor, sampled from the stem cell graft. The V gene is TRBV7-9, the J gene TRBJ2-3, with D perhaps matching TRBD2 (5 bases). The CDR3 DNA reads as TGTGCCAGCAGCTTGAACGGCGCGGGTCATACGCAGTATTCT. Translated, it gives CASSLNGAGHTQYS.